This passage covers 10 T cell receptor beta chains from one sample sequenced in a study of T cell repertoires in cytomegalovirus infection. Their target antigens are unknown. MiXCR was run by TCRdb on the reads, yielding one entry per CDR3 protein. The sample has 450,000 to 600,000 distinct CDR3 sequences, about 33% seen once. This specimen consisted of cultured PBMCs, obtained from culture after CMV antigen stimulation. Every receptor here comes from a human donor in good health (CMV status not recorded). Some clones in this sample may be carry-over from other donors' samples.

The chain combines TRBV30 with TRBJ2-3, with 8 nucleotides matching TRBD1. The CDR3 totals 13 residues. J gave up 3 bases and V 1 base, and 0 bases lay outside the gene matches. Per germline, CDR1 GTSNPN and CDR2 SVGIG (reference sequence). The CDR3 loop is CAWSGQGTDTQYF. CDR3 DNA: TGTGCCTGGAGTGGACAGGGGACAGATACGCAGTATTTT. The entire variable domain, with the rest obtained from reference TRBV30 and TRBJ2-3, is as follows: SQTIHQWPATLVQPVGSPLSLECTVEGTSNPNLYWYRQAAGRGLQLLFYSVGIGQISSEVPQNLSASRPQDRQFILSSKKLLLSDSGFYLCAWSGQGTDTQYFGPGTRLTVL.

The chain uses TRBV5-4 and TRBJ2-5, with 7 bases that match TRBD1. Germline CDR1 reads SGHNT; CDR2 reads YYREEE (reference sequence). CDR3 length equals 15 residues. The trim removed 4 bases at V and 2 bases at J, leaving 8 bases unmatched. In DNA form, the CDR3 reads TGTGCCAGCAGCCCAACGGGACAGCTTCAAGAGACCCAGTACTTC. Translating it yields CASSPTGQLQETQYF.

This sequence joins TRBV6-6 and TRBJ2-5; D call uncertain. Germline V lookup: CDR1 MNHNY, CDR2 SVGAGI (reference sequence). This CDR3 contains 13 residues. V was clipped by 0 bases and J by 5 bases, with 7 bases between them. DNA for the CDR3: TGTGCCAGCAGTTACTCGGTTTCTGAGACCCAGTACTTC. Residues: CASSYSVSETQYF.

The chain couples TRBV24-1 to TRBJ2-2; TRBD2 aligns across 8 bases. J was trimmed by 2 bases and V by 5 bases; bases with no gene match: 0. Germline V gene data show CDR1 as KGHDR and CDR2 as SFDVKD. The CDR3 has 14 amino acids. The CDR3 DNA reads as TGTGCCACCAGTGGGACTAGCAACACCGGGGAGCTGTTTTTT. Translation gives CATSGTSNTGELFF.

This sequence joins TRBV5-1 and TRBJ2-3, with 7 bases identical to TRBD2. CDR3 length: 17 residues. The ends lost 4 bases at V and 1 base at J; junction bases unmatched: 12. Germline values: CDR1 SGHRS, CDR2 YFSETQ. The CDR3 DNA reads TGCGCCAGCAGCACGATGTCTAGCGGTTTACGCACAGATACGCAGTATTTT. Translating gives CASSTMSSGLRTDTQYF.

The genes are TRBV6-2 or TRBV6-3 and TRBJ2-1; 10 nucleotides align to TRBD2. Germline V gene data show CDR1 as MNHEY and CDR2 as SVGEGT. V trimming: 7 bases; J trimming: 4 bases; junction bases outside the gene matches: 13. The CDR3 has 17 amino acids. The CDR3 sequence is CASKRGVLAGLYNEQFF. CDR3 coding DNA: TGTGCCAGCAAACGGGGGGTACTAGCGGGACTATACAATGAGCAGTTCTTC.

The sample holds one count of this clonotype. The chain employs TRBV19 and TRBJ2-3; D may be TRBD1 (6 bases). The germline CDR1 and CDR2 sequences are LNHDA and SQIVND (reference sequence). The CDR3 has 13 residues. With 8 bases removed from V and 4 bases from J, the gap between germline ends came to 13 bases. CDR3 loop: CASVDRPPDTQYF. The CDR3 nucleotides read TGTGCCAGTGTTGACAGGCCCCCAGATACGCAGTATTTT.

This clonotype was detected only a few times. The chain couples TRBV19 to TRBJ1-1; a possible D gene is TRBD1 (5 bases). This CDR3 spans 16 amino acids. Trimming shortened V by 10 bases and J by 7 bases, and 28 bases separated the two germline ends. Germline CDR1 is LNHDA and CDR2 is SQIVND (reference sequence). The CDR3, as DNA: TGTGCCACTAACCCCATAGCGGGCAGGCGAACAGGTGAAGCTTTCTTT. It yields the protein CATNPIAGRRTGEAFF.

A few counts support this clonotype. This chain connects TRBV7-9 to TRBJ1-3, with D possibly being TRBD1 (5 bases). The CDR3 is 16 residues long. CDR1 is SEHNR and CDR2 is FQNEAQ in the germline V gene (reference sequence). V was clipped by 5 bases and J by 3 bases, with 17 bases between them. CDR3 loop: CASSLRAGGSGNTIYF. CDR3 bases: TGTGCCAGCAGCCTACGCGCGGGGGGTAGTGGAAACACCATATATTTT.

This CDR3 is CASSLGGLAGARELFF. The CDR3 bases are TGTGCCAGCAGCTTAGGCGGACTAGCGGGAGCCCGGGAGCTGTTTTTT. The chain has TRBV7-6 and TRBJ2-2, with 13 bases lining up with TRBD2. V lost 1 base, J lost 9 bases, and 5 bases stayed unmatched. This CDR3 comprises 16 residues. Germline V gene sequence: CDR1 SGHVS, CDR2 FNYEAQ. The full variable domain, rest sourced from reference TRBV7-6 and TRBJ2-2, is GAGVSQSPRYKVTKRGQDVALRCDPISGHVSLYWYRQALGQGPEFLTYFNYEAQQDKSGLPNDRFSAERPEGSISTLTIQRTEQRDSAMYRCASSLGGLAGARELFFGEGSRLTVL.